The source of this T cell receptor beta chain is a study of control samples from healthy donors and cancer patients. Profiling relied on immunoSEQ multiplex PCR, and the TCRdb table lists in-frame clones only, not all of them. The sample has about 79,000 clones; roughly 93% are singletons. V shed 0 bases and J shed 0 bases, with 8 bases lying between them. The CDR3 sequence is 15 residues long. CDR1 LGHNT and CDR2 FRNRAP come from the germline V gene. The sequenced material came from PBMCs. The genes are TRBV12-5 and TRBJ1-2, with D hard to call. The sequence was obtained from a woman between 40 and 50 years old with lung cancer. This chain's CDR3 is CASGLVPAPNYGYTF. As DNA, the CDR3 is TGTGCTAGTGGTTTGGTACCGGCCCCTAACTATGGCTACACCTTC. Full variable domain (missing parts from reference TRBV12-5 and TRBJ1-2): DARVTQTPRHKVTEMGQEVTMRCQPILGHNTVFWYRQTMMQGLELLAYFRNRAPLDDSGMPKDRFSAEMPDATLATLKIQPSEPRDSAVYFCASGLVPAPNYGYTFGSGTRLTVV.